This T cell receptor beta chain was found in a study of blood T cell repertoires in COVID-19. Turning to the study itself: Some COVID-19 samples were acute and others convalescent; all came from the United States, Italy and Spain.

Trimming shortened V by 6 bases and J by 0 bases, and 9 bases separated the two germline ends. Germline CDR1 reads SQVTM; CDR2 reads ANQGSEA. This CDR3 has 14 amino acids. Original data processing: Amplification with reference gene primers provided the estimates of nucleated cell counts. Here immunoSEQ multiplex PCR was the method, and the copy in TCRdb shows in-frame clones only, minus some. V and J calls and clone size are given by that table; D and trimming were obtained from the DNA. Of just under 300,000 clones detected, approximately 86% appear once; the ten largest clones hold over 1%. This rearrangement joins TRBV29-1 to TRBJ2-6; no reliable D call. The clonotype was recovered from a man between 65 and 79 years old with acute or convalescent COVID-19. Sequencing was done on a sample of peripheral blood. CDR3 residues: CSVLLRSGANVLTF. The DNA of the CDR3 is TGCAGCGTCCTACTGCGCTCTGGGGCCAACGTCCTGACTTTC.